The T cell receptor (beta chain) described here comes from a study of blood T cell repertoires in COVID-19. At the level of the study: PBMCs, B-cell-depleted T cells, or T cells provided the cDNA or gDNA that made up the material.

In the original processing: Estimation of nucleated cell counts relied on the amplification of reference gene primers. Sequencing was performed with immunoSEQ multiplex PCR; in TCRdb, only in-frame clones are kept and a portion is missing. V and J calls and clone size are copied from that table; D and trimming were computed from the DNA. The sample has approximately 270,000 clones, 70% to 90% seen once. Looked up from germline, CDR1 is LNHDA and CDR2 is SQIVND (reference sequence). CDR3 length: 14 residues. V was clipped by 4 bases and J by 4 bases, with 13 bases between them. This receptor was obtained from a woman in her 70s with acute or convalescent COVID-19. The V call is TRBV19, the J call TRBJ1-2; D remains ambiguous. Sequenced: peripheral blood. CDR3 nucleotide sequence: TGTGCCAGTAGTAAAAGCGGCAGAACCTATGGCTACACCTTC. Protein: CASSKSGRTYGYTF.